This T cell receptor (beta chain) originates from a study of blood T cells in healthy people across ages. It was with a sample-barcoded 5' primer and a J-beta primer mix that a second PCR of about 6 to 12 cycles was run. TCRdb re-analysed the 5' RACE reads in MiXCR, keeping a single row per CDR3 protein. The sample includes about 1.6 million distinct CDR3 sequences, about 35% of them seen just once. The sample, 9 to 10 milliliters of peripheral blood, was drawn from each donor. Germline V gene data show CDR1 as SGHTA and CDR2 as FQGNSA. This CDR3 comprises 16 residues. The V and J ends lost 5 bases and 8 bases, in that order; junction bases with no gene match: 15.

Sequencing was done on a sample of blood. The chain is built from TRBV7-2 and TRBJ2-1; 7 bases line up with TRBD1. This receptor was identified in a woman in her 30s in good health. CDR3 amino acids: CASSQGRGGAADEQFF. The DNA for the CDR3 is TGTGCCAGCAGCCAAGGAAGAGGGGGCGCCGCGGATGAGCAGTTCTTC.